Listed below are T cell receptor beta chains from one sample, sequenced in a study of T cells in Graves' hyperthyroidism and ophthalmopathy. TCRdb re-derived calls from the multiplex PCR reads in MiXCR, one entry per CDR3 protein. The repertoire has over 400,000 distinct CDR3 sequences, 14% to 15% of them found once; the top ten carry less than 15%. Sequencing was done on a sample of blood. These receptors were obtained from a young man with Graves' ophthalmopathy. The CDR3 runs from the conserved cysteine through the conserved F or W. A D gene is named only where the DNA matches it firmly. Where a row states a size, it is once, few, many or the class of an expanded clone; other rows omit it.

clone size,V gene,J gene,D gene,CDR3 protein,CDR3 DNA
many,TRBV2,TRBJ1-2,TRBD1,CASTGQGDFYYGYTF,TGTGCCAGCACGGGACAGGGGGATTTTTATTATGGCTACACCTTC
few,TRBV10-3,TRBJ2-2,NA,CAISELTSGELFF,TGTGCCATCAGTGAACTGACGTCCGGGGAGCTGTTTTTT
NA,TRBV19,TRBJ2-3,NA,CASSISASTDTQYF,TGTGCCAGTAGTATATCTGCTAGCACAGATACGCAGTATTTT
many,TRBV3-1,TRBJ2-1,TRBD1,CASSQRTGLGNEQFF,TGTGCCAGCAGCCAACGGACAGGGCTAGGCAATGAGCAGTTCTTC
NA,TRBV6-5,TRBJ1-6,TRBD1,CASSRTGNGKSPLHF,TGTGCCAGCAGTAGGACAGGGAACGGCAAATCACCCCTCCACTTT
NA,TRBV6-5,TRBJ2-2,NA,CASSDSGANTGELFF,TGTGCCAGCAGTGACTCCGGCGCGAACACCGGGGAGCTGTTTTTT
few,TRBV7-2,TRBJ2-3,NA,CASSSGVVDTQYF,TGTGCCAGCAGCTCAGGAGTGGTAGATACGCAGTATTTT
few,TRBV12-5,TRBJ2-1,NA,CASEGVRNNEQFF,TGTGCTAGTGAGGGGGTACGAAACAATGAGCAGTTCTTC
few,TRBV24-1,TRBJ2-2,TRBD2,CATSDSNRLAGPWGELFF,TGTGCCACCAGTGATTCAAACCGACTAGCGGGGCCTTGGGGGGAGCTGTTTTTT
many,TRBV9,TRBJ2-3,NA,CASSVGGARTDTQYF,TGTGCCAGCAGCGTAGGGGGGGCTCGCACAGATACGCAGTATTTT
many,TRBV6-1,TRBJ2-3,NA,CASSYGSGSTDTQYF,TGTGCCAGCAGTTATGGGTCCGGTAGCACAGATACGCAGTATTTT
NA,TRBV6-1,TRBJ2-1,TRBD2,CASSGGWAGEGNEQFF,TGTGCCAGCAGTGGGGGATGGGCGGGAGAAGGCAATGAGCAGTTCTTC
many,TRBV6-5,TRBJ2-1,TRBD2,CASSTTFGGGLNEQFF,TGTGCCAGCAGCACCACTTTTGGCGGGGGACTCAATGAGCAGTTCTTC
NA,TRBV20-1,TRBJ2-5,NA,CSASRGGWGETQYF,TGCAGTGCCTCCAGGGGGGGATGGGGGGAGACCCAGTACTTC
once,TRBV20-1,TRBJ2-5,NA,CSATITGAAGTQYF,TGCAGTGCTACCATTACAGGAGCCGCTGGGACCCAGTACTTC
few,TRBV19,TRBJ2-6,TRBD1,CASSISGQGSGANVLTF,TGTGCCAGTAGTATCTCGGGACAGGGTAGTGGGGCCAACGTCCTGACTTTC
few,TRBV18,TRBJ2-1,TRBD2,CASSPPASGRYNEQFF,TGTGCCAGCTCACCACCGGCTAGCGGGAGATACAATGAGCAGTTCTTC
NA,TRBV20-1,TRBJ2-1,NA,CSASGESSYNEQFF,TGCAGTGCCTCCGGGGAGAGCTCCTACAATGAGCAGTTCTTC
NA,TRBV2,TRBJ1-6,NA,CASSAEVGGSPLHF,TGTGCCAGCAGCGCAGAAGTCGGGGGTTCACCCCTCCACTTT
NA,TRBV7-8,TRBJ2-2,TRBD2,CASSGGLAGDHGELFF,TGTGCCAGCAGCGGGGGACTAGCGGGAGATCACGGGGAGCTGTTTTTT
many,TRBV10-3,TRBJ1-1,TRBD1,CAISGQVYTEAFF,TGTGCCATCAGCGGACAGGTATACACTGAAGCTTTCTTT
many,TRBV6-1,TRBJ1-2,NA,CASRPGKDYGYTF,TGTGCCAGCAGACCCGGGAAAGACTATGGCTACACCTTC
many,TRBV7-6,TRBJ2-5,NA,CASSLGGALGETQYF,TGTGCCAGCAGCTTAGGAGGGGCGCTCGGAGAGACCCAGTACTTC
NA,TRBV10-3,TRBJ1-1,NA,CAISESPNTEAFF,TGTGCCATCAGTGAGTCTCCGAACACTGAAGCTTTCTTT
few,TRBV6-4,TRBJ2-3,TRBD1,CASSDSTGGADTQYF,TGTGCCAGCAGTGACTCGACAGGGGGCGCAGATACGCAGTATTTT
many,TRBV20-1,TRBJ2-1,NA,CRATGIQTNEQFF,TGCAGGGCAACAGGGATCCAGACAAATGAGCAGTTCTTC
NA,TRBV10-2,TRBJ2-2,TRBD1,CASQAPTTGVAGELFF,TGCGCCAGCCAGGCCCCTACCACAGGGGTCGCCGGGGAGCTGTTTTTT
few,TRBV6-1,TRBJ2-5,NA,CASSTFSGVQYF,TGTGCCAGCAGTACCTTCAGCGGAGTCCAGTACTTC
many,TRBV6-1,TRBJ1-5,NA,CASSEEQIYSNQPQHF,TGTGCCAGCAGTGAAGAGCAGATATATAGCAATCAGCCCCAGCATTTT
many,TRBV6-1,TRBJ1-2,NA,CANSYPAVGSSYTF,TGTGCCAACTCATACCCCGCTGTGGGAAGTAGCTACACCTTC
many,TRBV11-2,TRBJ2-1,TRBD2,CASSTSGGLAGWNEQFF,TGTGCCAGCAGCACGAGCGGTGGGCTAGCGGGGTGGAATGAGCAGTTCTTC
few,TRBV6-2/TRBV6-3,TRBJ1-4,NA,CASSYSTYSGTNEKLFF,TGTGCCAGCAGTTACTCGACTTACTCGGGGACTAATGAAAAACTGTTTTTT
many,TRBV7-2,TRBJ1-1,TRBD1,CASIPGQGQTEAFF,TGTGCCAGCATCCCCGGACAGGGACAGACTGAAGCTTTCTTT
many,TRBV27,TRBJ2-7,NA,CASSLYPQGEQYF,TGTGCCAGCAGTTTATACCCTCAGGGCGAGCAGTACTTC
NA,TRBV5-4,TRBJ2-3,NA,CASSWGAGTDTQYF,TGTGCCAGCAGCTGGGGGGCCGGGACAGATACGCAGTATTTT
many,TRBV7-8,TRBJ1-1,NA,CASGYREGDTEAFF,TGTGCCAGCGGTTACAGGGAGGGGGACACTGAAGCTTTCTTT
NA,TRBV4-1,TRBJ1-4,NA,CASSQEGEGEKLFF,TGCGCCAGCAGCCAAGAAGGGGAAGGTGAAAAACTGTTTTTT
many,TRBV20-1,TRBJ2-7,NA,CSARVQGFDEQYF,TGCAGTGCTAGAGTACAGGGCTTTGACGAGCAGTACTTC
NA,TRBV20-1,TRBJ2-7,NA,CSATNRDGGYEQYF,TGCAGTGCTACAAACAGGGACGGGGGCTACGAGCAGTACTTC
many,TRBV5-1,TRBJ2-3,NA,CASSFVLGDTQYF,TGCGCCAGCAGCTTTGTTCTCGGAGATACGCAGTATTTT
many,TRBV18,TRBJ2-7,NA,CASSPLSTTYEQYF,TGTGCCAGCTCACCACTCTCGACCACCTACGAGCAGTACTTC
few,TRBV13,TRBJ2-1,NA,CASSTPAITNTDGQFF,TGTGCCAGCAGCACGCCTGCTATTACTAACACCGATGGGCAGTTCTTC
NA,TRBV4-1,TRBJ2-1,TRBD2,CASSRSSGPTYNEQFF,TGCGCCAGCAGCCGATCTAGCGGGCCCACCTACAATGAGCAGTTCTTC
many,TRBV4-1,TRBJ1-5,NA,CASSQSRTDAANQPQHF,TGCGCCAGCAGCCAATCCCGGACAGATGCAGCGAATCAGCCCCAGCATTTT
NA,TRBV11-2,TRBJ2-2,NA,CASSGPGTGPNPGLFTGELFF,TGTGCCAGCAGCGGCCCAGGGACCGGCCCAAACCCGGGGTTATTCACCGGGGAGCTGTTTTTT
few,TRBV30,TRBJ2-7,NA,CAWSGYRIVHEQYF,TGTGCCTGGAGTGGGTACAGGATAGTCCACGAGCAGTACTTC
NA,TRBV20-1,TRBJ2-7,TRBD1,CSARDWDRDHYEQYF,TGCAGTGCTAGAGATTGGGACAGGGATCATTACGAGCAGTACTTC
NA,TRBV7-2,TRBJ2-7,NA,CASSQIRTEVSYEQYF,TGTGCCAGCAGCCAAATCCGGACAGAAGTATCCTACGAGCAGTACTTC
few,TRBV30,TRBJ2-1,TRBD1,CAWSVQGAGEQFF,TGTGCCTGGAGTGTTCAGGGGGCTGGGGAGCAGTTCTTC
NA,TRBV5-6,TRBJ1-3,NA,CASSLRSSGNTIYF,TGTGCCAGCAGCTTGAGGAGCTCTGGAAACACCATATATTTT
many,TRBV2,TRBJ2-2,TRBD1,CASRAGTGTGELFF,TGTGCCAGCAGGGCCGGGACAGGGACCGGGGAGCTGTTTTTT
NA,TRBV5-1,TRBJ2-5,TRBD2,CASSLAGTSGGETQCF,TGCGCCAGCAGCTTGGCAGGGACTAGCGGGGGGGAGACCCAGTGCTTC
NA,TRBV11-2,TRBJ2-6,TRBD2,CASSERGLAGYSGANVLTF,TGTGCCAGCAGCGAGAGGGGACTAGCGGGGTACTCTGGGGCCAACGTCCTGACTTTC
NA,TRBV20-1,TRBJ1-2,TRBD1,CSAATGQDYGYTF,TGCAGTGCTGCTACGGGACAGGACTATGGCTACACCTTC
few,TRBV3-1,TRBJ2-3,NA,CASSQVRGFGTDTQYF,TGTGCCAGCAGCCAAGTCAGGGGTTTTGGCACAGATACGCAGTATTTT
many,TRBV11-3,TRBJ2-1,TRBD2,CASSLDQSGSWSYNEQFF,TGTGCCAGCAGCTTAGATCAAAGCGGGAGTTGGTCCTACAATGAGCAGTTCTTC
few,TRBV5-1,TRBJ2-7,TRBD1,CASKGQGVSYEQYF,TGCGCCAGCAAAGGACAGGGGGTATCCTACGAGCAGTACTTC